This T cell receptor beta chain was documented in a study of spatial heterogeneity in lung cancer. The sample's time point: sample taken at primary tumor resection. Whole RNA was taken from tumor, nontumor lung or frozen PBMC; it was then sequenced unsorted. One entry per CDR3 protein, called by TCRdb with MiXCR from the 5' RACE reads. Altogether approximately 10,000 distinct CDR3 sequences are present, more than 15% being singletons, with the ten largest covering around 52%. The germline CDR1 and CDR2 sequences are SGDLS and YYNGEE. This CDR3 contains 14 residues. V trimming: 2 bases; J trimming: 6 bases; junction bases outside the gene matches: 6.

The sequencing here drew on PBMCs, taken at surgery. The source of this sequence is a male donor with early-stage non-small cell lung cancer. The chain is built from TRBV9 and TRBJ1-1, with 8 bases identical to TRBD1. CDR3 coding DNA: TGTGCCAGCAGCGTGGGACAGGTGGACGCTGAAGCTTTCTTT. Translating it yields CASSVGQVDAEAFF. The entire variable domain, with the rest obtained from reference TRBV9 and TRBJ1-1, is as follows: DSGVTQTPKHLITATGQRVTLRCSPRSGDLSVYWYQQSLDQGLQFLIQYYNGEERAKGNILERFSAQQFPDLHSELNLSSLELGDSALYFCASSVGQVDAEAFFGQGTRLTVV.